Included here is one T cell receptor (beta chain) sequence, with context. The antigen remains undetermined. The repertoire was sequenced with immunoSEQ multiplex PCR; TCRdb's copy has only in-frame clones and lacks some. The sample includes tens of thousands of clones, approximately 82% of them seen just once. This entry comes from a study of lymphopenia after photon versus proton radiotherapy. Study-level results: Survival link was tested only in deceased patients; proton benefit remains a possibility. Proton therapy kept repertoires fairly stable, unlike photons, which gained effector/memory cells. After the lymphocyte nadir, photon-treated repertoires showed oligoclonal expansion, especially of CD8+ Temra cells. Larger post-nadir TCR diversity loss correlated inversely with survival in deceased patients.

CDR1 is SGHTA, CDR2 FQGTGA, per germline. CDR3 size: 16 residues. Trimming stripped 5 bases from V and 1 base from J, with 16 bases between. The V gene is TRBV7-3, the J gene TRBJ2-3, with D possibly being TRBD1 (6 bases). The clonotype originates from a man aged 50-60 years with gastric cancer. Source: peripheral blood, taken from a patient treated with photon-based radiotherapy. The CDR3 bases are TGTGCCAGCAGCGCCCAGGGGACGGCCCGCACAGATACGCAGTATTTT. Translated: CASSAQGTARTDTQYF.